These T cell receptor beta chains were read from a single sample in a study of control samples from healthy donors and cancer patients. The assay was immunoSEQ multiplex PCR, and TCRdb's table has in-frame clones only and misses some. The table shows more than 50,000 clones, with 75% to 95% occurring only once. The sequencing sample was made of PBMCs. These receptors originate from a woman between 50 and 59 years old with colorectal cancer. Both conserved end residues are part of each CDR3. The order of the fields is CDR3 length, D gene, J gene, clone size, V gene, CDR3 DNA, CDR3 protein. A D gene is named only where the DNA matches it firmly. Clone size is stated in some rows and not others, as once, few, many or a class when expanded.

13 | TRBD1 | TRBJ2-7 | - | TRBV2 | TGTGCCAGCAGTGAGGGGGCACAGGGGAAGCAGTACTTC | CASSEGAQGKQYF
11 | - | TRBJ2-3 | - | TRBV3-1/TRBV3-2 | TGTGCCAGCAGCCGTGCAGATACGCAGTATTTT | CASSRADTQYF
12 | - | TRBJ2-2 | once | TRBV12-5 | TGTGCTAGTGGTCCCCAGACGAGGGAGCTGTTTTTT | CASGPQTRELFF
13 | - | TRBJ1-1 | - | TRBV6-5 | TGTGCCAGCAAACCACAGGTGAAAACTGAAGCTTTCTTT | CASKPQVKTEAFF
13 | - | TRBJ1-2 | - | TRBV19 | TGTGCCAGTAGTATAGAGGACAGCCGTGGCTACACCTTC | CASSIEDSRGYTF
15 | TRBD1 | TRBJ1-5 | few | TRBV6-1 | TGTGCCAGCACTATGGGACAGCAAAGGAATCAGCCCCAGCATTTT | CASTMGQQRNQPQHF
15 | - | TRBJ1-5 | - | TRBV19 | TGTGCCAGTAGTACACAGGGATTGAGCAATCAGCCCCAGCATTTT | CASSTQGLSNQPQHF
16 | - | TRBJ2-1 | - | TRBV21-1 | TGTGCCAGCAGCAAAAGGCGGGCTGGGGAGGGGAATGAGCAGTTCTTC | CASSKRRAGEGNEQFF
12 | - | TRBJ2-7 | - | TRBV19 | TGTGCCACTGGGAAAGGGTTGTACGAGCAGTACTTC | CATGKGLYEQYF
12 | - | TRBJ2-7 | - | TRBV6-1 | TGTGCCAGCAGTGATGGGGTTGGCGAGCAGTACTTC | CASSDGVGEQYF
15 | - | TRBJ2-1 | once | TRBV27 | TGTGCCAGCAGTTTAGAAGGGACCCCCCTAGGTGAGCAGTTCTTC | CASSLEGTPLGEQFF
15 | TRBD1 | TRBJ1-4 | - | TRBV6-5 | TGTGCCAGCACCCCCGAGGGGGCTTTTGGGGAAAAACTGTTTTTT | CASTPEGAFGEKLFF
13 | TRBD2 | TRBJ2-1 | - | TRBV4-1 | TGCGCCAGCAGCCGGCGGGGGTCTAATGAGCAGTTCTTC | CASSRRGSNEQFF
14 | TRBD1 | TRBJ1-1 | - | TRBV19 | TGTGCCAGTAGTCCCCGGACAGGGAGCACTGAAGCTTTCTTT | CASSPRTGSTEAFF
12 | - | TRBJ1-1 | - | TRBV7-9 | TGTGCCAGCAGCACCATGGGCGCTGAAGCTTTCTTT | CASSTMGAEAFF
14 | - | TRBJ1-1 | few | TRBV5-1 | TGCGCCAGCAGCTTGGATGCGGGCTACACTGAAGCTTTCTTT | CASSLDAGYTEAFF
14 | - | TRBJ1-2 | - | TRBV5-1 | TGCGCCAGCAGCTCGGGGACAACCGACTATGGCTACACCTTC | CASSSGTTDYGYTF
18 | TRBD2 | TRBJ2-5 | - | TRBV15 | TGTGCCACCAGCAGAGAACTCGTGGGACTAGCGGGGAAAGAGACCCAGTACTTC | CATSRELVGLAGKETQYF
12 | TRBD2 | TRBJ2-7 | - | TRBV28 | TGTGCCAGCAGTTTAAGGGGACTAGCGGCCTCCTTC | CASSLRGLAASF
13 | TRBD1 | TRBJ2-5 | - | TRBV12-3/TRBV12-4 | TGTGCCAGCAGCCGGGGACAGCAAGAGACCCAGTACTTC | CASSRGQQETQYF
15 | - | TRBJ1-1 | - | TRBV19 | TGTGCCAGTAGTCGAACGAGACGGAAGAACACTGAAGCTTTCTTT | CASSRTRRKNTEAFF
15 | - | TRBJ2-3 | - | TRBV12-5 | TGTGCTAGTGGTTTGGCCGGGGTGGTGGCAGATACGCAGTATTTT | CASGLAGVVADTQYF
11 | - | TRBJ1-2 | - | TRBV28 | TGTGCCAGCAGGCAGGGCTATGGCTACACCTTC | CASRQGYGYTF
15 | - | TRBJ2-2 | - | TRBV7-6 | TGTGCCAGCAGCTTATTGGGGGAGACTCCCGGGGAGCTGTTTTTT | CASSLLGETPGELFF
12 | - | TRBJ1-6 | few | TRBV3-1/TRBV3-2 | TGTGCCAGCAGCTTGGACGAATCACCCCTCCACTTT | CASSLDESPLHF
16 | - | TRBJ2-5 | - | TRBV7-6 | TGTGCCAGCAGCCCCGACCCTAGCACCTACCGGGAGACCCAGTACTTC | CASSPDPSTYRETQYF
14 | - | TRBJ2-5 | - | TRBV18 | TGTGCCAGCTCACCAGTGGGGGTGAAAGAGACCCAGTACTTC | CASSPVGVKETQYF